This TCR beta chain was profiled in a study of metastatic and nonmetastatic thyroid tumors. In the study overall: Across blood and tumor or nodule tissue, repertoires from malignant and benign thyroid patients were compared with one another.

Study observations and caveats: Significantly greater TCR beta diversity was reportedly found in malignant thyroid tumors than in benign nodules (in blood and tumor).

The CDR3 sequence is 14 residues long. Germline V gene sequence: CDR1 SGHAT, CDR2 FQNNGV. V dropped 1 base and J dropped 4; count of bases not matched to a gene: 3. In the authors' workflow: Building a distant-metastasis classifier for papillary thyroid cancer drew on CDR3 differences across clinicopathological groups. With MiXCR, TCRdb called clones anew from the PCR reads. The V and J calls reflect TCRdb's pipeline rather than the authors' work. Of about 12,000 clones listed, around 20% are singletons. None of the patients had undergone any treatment ahead of thyroid surgery. Comment on this clone: Its specificity is unknown.

Sequencing was performed on adjacent normal tissue. This chain joins TRBV11-2 and TRBJ2-7; 8 nucleotides agree with TRBD1. The receptor comes from a female donor with papillary thyroid cancer or a benign thyroid nodule (not recorded which). Some clones in this sample may be carry-over from other donors' samples. The CDR3 reads CASSLGQGAYEQYF. The CDR3 DNA reads TGTGCCAGCAGCTTAGGCCAGGGGGCATACGAGCAGTACTTC.